The 8 T cell receptor beta chains in this list originate from one sample, sequenced in a study of T cells in Graves' hyperthyroidism and ophthalmopathy. Template material for amplifying TCR beta CDR3 regions consisted of RNA transcripts. A set of HTBI primers served as the primers for a first-round RT-PCR of the TCR CDR3. TCRdb reprocessed the multiplex PCR reads via MiXCR and lists one record per CDR3 protein. The sample has 500,000 to 700,000 distinct CDR3 sequences; over 15% are singletons. Sequenced: blood. These receptors were obtained from a woman aged 18-29 years with Graves' hyperthyroidism.

This clonotype occurred many times. This rearrangement joins TRBV12-3 or TRBV12-4 to TRBJ1-1; no clear D gene. V was pared by 8 bases and J by 5 bases, with 6 bases between. CDR3 length: 10 residues. The CDR3 sequence: CASRFTEAFF. CDR3 bases: TGTGCCAGCCGGTTTACTGAAGCTTTCTTT.

J is TRBJ2-4 and V is TRBV19, with a possible D match to TRBD2 (5 bases). Germline V gene lookup returns CDR1 LNHDA and CDR2 SQIVND (reference sequence). The CDR3 extends over 17 amino acids. The ends were cut back, 4 bases at V and 6 bases at J, with 22 bases in the middle. In DNA, the CDR3 is TGTGCCAGTAGTAAACACGACGTACTCGGGAACAGAAACATTCAGTACTTC. It encodes CASSKHDVLGNRNIQYF.

The CDR3 loop is CASSNSLNQPQHF. The DNA of the CDR3 is TGTGCCAGCAGTAATAGTCTCAATCAGCCCCAGCATTTT. This chain uses TRBV2 with TRBJ1-5; D remains ambiguous. This CDR3 has 13 residues. V lost 5 bases and J lost 3, with 8 bases in between. The germline gives CDR1 SNHLY, CDR2 FYNNEI.

This clonotype was picked up a small number of times. With a much larger clone just one base away, this may be a read error. The chain's CDR3 is CASSRSGRGDQPQHF. The CDR3 DNA is TGTGCCAGCAGTCGGTCAGGGAGAGGCGACCAGCCCCAGCATTTT. This rearrangement joins TRBV28 to TRBJ1-5; weak D call: TRBD1 (5 bases). V was trimmed by 5 bases and J by 7 bases, leaving 18 bases between them. There are 15 residues in the CDR3. The germline gives CDR1 MDHEN, CDR2 SYDVKM.

This clonotype was counted only a few times. The rearrangement joins TRBV27 to TRBJ2-7; the D is unclear. Trimming removed 4 bases at V and 2 bases at J, with 9 bases between. CDR1 and CDR2 from the germline V gene are MNHEY and SMNVEV (reference sequence). This CDR3 region has 13 residues. CDR3 sequence: CASSSFGPYEQYF. The DNA of the CDR3 is TGTGCCAGCAGTTCGTTCGGTCCCTACGAGCAGTACTTC.

This clonotype has at least ten counts. The chain is built from TRBV15 and TRBJ2-3; 7 bases are shared with TRBD2. Looked up from germline, CDR1 is LNHNV and CDR2 is YYDKDF (reference sequence). The CDR3 length is 15 residues. V trimming: 3 bases; J trimming: 9 bases; junction bases outside the gene matches: 12. The CDR3 DNA reads as TGTGCCACCAGCAGTCAGACTAGCAGCTGGGGGACGCAGTATTTT. This encodes CATSSQTSSWGTQYF.

This clonotype occurred many times. V and J are TRBV2 and TRBJ2-1; D gene unclear. V was shortened by 6 bases and J by 6 bases, with 12 bases between the two germline ends. Germline V lookup: CDR1 SNHLY, CDR2 FYNNEI. The length of the CDR3 is 13 residues. The CDR3 loop reads CASRGYETNEQFF. CDR3 bases: TGTGCCAGCAGGGGGTATGAGACCAATGAGCAGTTCTTC.

This clonotype came up many times. This chain uses TRBV6-2 or TRBV6-3 with TRBJ1-3, with D uncertain. CDR1 and CDR2 (germline): MNHEY, SVGEGT. This CDR3 has 15 residues. V lost 0 bases and J lost 4, with 10 bases in between. The CDR3, as DNA: TGTGCCAGCAGTTACTCGGGGAACCTCGGAAACACCATATATTTT. It is translated as CASSYSGNLGNTIYF.